This entry features one TCR beta chain sequence. Its antigen is unknown. The PCR employed 60 Vbeta primers together with 13 Jbeta primers. Here immunoSEQ multiplex PCR was the method, and the copy in TCRdb shows in-frame clones only, minus some. The sample has 150,000 or so clones. Per the germline V gene, CDR1 is SGHTA and CDR2 is FQGNSA. The CDR3 runs 15 residues. With 5 bases removed from V and 11 bases from J, the gap between germline ends came to 22 bases. The data stem from a study of cytomegalovirus exposure and HLA in healthy donors. About the research overall: The early release's HLA-typed donors yielded 78 million or so unique TCRs. Study-level findings and limits: Sequencing likely generated an artifact that appeared as a cluster of highly shared sequence variants. Roughly even sequencing depth across donors was the assumption behind the presence/absence analyses.

The source material was PBMCs. This receptor was identified in a man aged 25 to 40 in good health and CMV-seronegative. This chain uses TRBV7-2 with TRBJ1-5; possible D gene TRBD1, 5 bases. The CDR3 reads CASSPGGGWGKAQHF. For the CDR3, the DNA is TGTGCCAGCAGCCCTGGCGGGGGGTGGGGCAAGGCCCAGCATTTT.